The 3 T cell receptor beta chains below all came from one sample that was sequenced in a study of blood T cell repertoires in COVID-19. The assay was immunoSEQ multiplex PCR, and TCRdb's table has in-frame clones only and misses some. The data contain roughly 400,000 clones, 70% to 90% of them seen just once; the ten biggest clones take up 1.4%. Material: PBMCs or T cells enriched from blood (not recorded which). The receptors originated from a woman younger than 35 who had been exposed to COVID-19.

This chain uses TRBV7-9 with TRBJ1-1; unclear D gene. V lost 4 bases to trimming and J lost 4 bases, with 7 bases between them. Looked up from germline, CDR1 is SEHNR and CDR2 is FQNEAQ (reference sequence). CDR3 size: 12 residues. The CDR3 nucleotides read TGTGCCAGCAGCTCAGGTAGCACTGAAGCTTTCTTT. It encodes CASSSGSTEAFF.

The V gene is TRBV4-1, the J gene TRBJ2-1; 12 bases match TRBD2. This CDR3 is built from 16 residues. CDR1 MGHRA and CDR2 YSYEKL come from the germline V gene. Germline trimming cut 3 bases from V and 6 bases from J; bases unmatched to any gene: 6. In DNA form, the CDR3 reads TGCGCCAGCAGCCATCCGACTAGCGGGGGTCCCAATGAGCAGTTCTTC. Protein: CASSHPTSGGPNEQFF.

This clone was seen once. The V call is TRBV13, the J call TRBJ2-5; the match to TRBD2 covers 9 bases. The CDR3 length is 14 residues. The trim removed 5 bases at V and 11 bases at J, leaving 12 bases unmatched. Per the germline V gene, CDR1 is PRHDT and CDR2 is FYEKMQ (reference sequence). This CDR3 is CASSDPQAGGLQYF. CDR3 nucleotide sequence: TGTGCCAGCAGCGACCCGCAGGCGGGGGGGCTTCAGTACTTC.